Below, one TCR beta chain is given with its context. The sample belongs to a study of blood T cell repertoires in COVID-19. Study context: From the United States, Italy and Spain came samples of acute and convalescent COVID-19. PBMCs, B-cell-depleted T cells, or T cells provided the cDNA or gDNA that made up the material.

Germline CDR1 is MDHEN and CDR2 is SYDVKM. This CDR3 has 15 amino acids. V lost 5 bases and J lost 8; bases outside the gene matches: 14. Per the original methods: The assay estimated nucleated cells by amplifying reference gene primers. Profiled with immunoSEQ multiplex PCR; TCRdb holds only in-frame clones, not every one. Clone size and V and J calls were adopted from that table, with D and trimming inferred from the DNA. Of some 240,000 clones listed, 80% to 85% are singletons. The chain is built from TRBV28 and TRBJ1-1; 7 nucleotides align to TRBD1. Specimen: peripheral blood. The TCR originated in a woman aged 60-75 years with active or convalescent COVID-19. CDR3 loop: CASSPGTEGAWEAFF. The CDR3 region has the DNA TGTGCCAGCAGTCCCGGGACAGAGGGGGCTTGGGAAGCTTTCTTT.